The T cell receptor beta chain under discussion was sequenced for a study of T-cell reconstitution after alpha-beta-depleted transplantation in children. This clonotype was seen repeatedly, ten times or more. The V gene lost 3 bases and the J gene lost 7 bases, with 12 bases spanning the gap. CDR3 length: 13 amino acids. Germline V gene data show CDR1 as ENHRY and CDR2 as SYGVKD. The TCRbeta library incorporated unique molecular identifiers. In TCRdb, the PCR reads were re-called with MiXCR into one record per CDR3 protein. The sample lists around 680,000 distinct CDR3 sequences, roughly 17% occurring once.

This TCR derives from a human donor who donated a stem cell graft to a child with acute myeloid leukemia. This chain joins TRBV10-3 and TRBJ1-1; possible D gene TRBD1, 5 bases. This material consisted of PBMCs from the stem cell graft donor, taken from the stem cell graft. CDR3 protein: CAISDSDSREAFF. The CDR3 DNA sequence: TGTGCCATCAGTGACTCTGACAGCCGTGAAGCTTTCTTT.